Each of the 17 T cell receptor beta chains below was sequenced from the same sample in a study of post-analysis software for immune sequencing data. Study-wide results and caveats: TRBV5-6, TRBV5-1 and TRBV20-1 belonged to a set of roughly five TRBV segments that were more frequent in patients than controls.

Incorporated into the TCR beta cDNA libraries were unique molecular identifiers, which served to reduce PCR and sequencing biases. TCRdb re-called the PCR reads through MiXCR, storing one row per CDR3 protein. This sample has roughly 700,000 distinct CDR3 sequences, with less than 35% found just once. These receptors are not linked to any known antigen. Material for sequencing was blood. The receptor set was obtained from a girl aged 10 to 17 with multiple sclerosis.

The chain employs TRBV6-5 and TRBJ2-1; D remains ambiguous. The ends were cut back, 6 bases at V and 2 bases at J, with 17 bases in the middle. The CDR3 is made up of 16 amino acids. CDR1 and CDR2 from the germline V gene are MNHEY and SVGAGI. CDR3 protein: CASSPSGELAYNEQFF. CDR3 bases: TGTGCCAGCAGCCCCAGTGGAGAACTCGCCTACAATGAGCAGTTCTTC.

This clonotype was seen a handful of times. The gene calls are TRBV5-1 and TRBJ1-4; 8 bases align to TRBD1. Per the germline V gene, CDR1 is SGHRS and CDR2 is YFSETQ. After removal of 4 bases from V and 1 base from J, the junction contained 3 bases not matched to a gene. The CDR3 has 15 amino acids. CDR3: CASSTGQGTNEKLFF. DNA of the CDR3: TGCGCCAGCAGCACCGGACAGGGAACTAATGAAAAACTGTTTTTT.

In its sample, this clonotype was seen many times. The chain employs TRBV29-1 and TRBJ2-7; D perhaps matches TRBD1 (6 bases). Germline lookup yields CDR1 SQVTM and CDR2 ANQGSEA. This CDR3 contains 14 residues. Trimming shortened V by 3 bases and J by 2 bases, and 14 bases separated the two germline ends. The CDR3, as DNA: TGCAGCGTTGAGGGGGACACCGGGGCCTACGAGCAGTACTTC. Protein product: CSVEGDTGAYEQYF.

V and J are TRBV4-1 and TRBJ1-2; perhaps TRBD1 as D (5 bases). The V and J ends lost 1 base and 8 bases respectively, with 23 bases between them. This CDR3 spans 17 amino acids. Germline values: CDR1 MGHRA, CDR2 YSYEKL. CDR3 in amino acids: CASSQVGTGRVAVGYTF. The CDR3 nucleotides read TGCGCCAGCAGCCAAGTAGGGACGGGCCGGGTCGCAGTCGGCTACACCTTC.

The rearrangement links TRBV28 to TRBJ2-7; 12 nucleotides line up with TRBD2. Germline V CDR1 and CDR2: MDHEN, SYDVKM. V lost 5 bases and J lost 3; bases outside the gene matches: 14. The CDR3 spans 18 residues. CDR3 DNA sequence: TGTGCCAGCAGTCCCCCTGGGCTAGCGGGAGGGCCGAACTACGAGCAGTACTTC. Translation gives CASSPPGLAGGPNYEQYF.

There are a few counts of this clonotype. The chain links TRBV11-2 to TRBJ2-5; D possibly corresponds to TRBD2 (6 bases). Gene TRBJ2-7 matches the end of the DNA better, so the J call may be wrong. CDR1 is SGHAT and CDR2 is FQNNGV in the germline V gene. The CDR3 is 14 residues long. CDR3: CASSLIGGYDEQYF. The CDR3 nucleotides are TGTGCCAGCAGCTTAATCGGGGGATATGACGAGCAGTACTTC.

On this clonotype: A read error may produce the germline difference seen at one junction end. V is TRBV27 and J is TRBJ1-4; D not resolved. The germline V gene encodes CDR1 MNHEY and CDR2 SMNVEV (reference sequence). This CDR3 is built from 14 residues. The CDR3 spells CASSQQTTSEKLFF. DNA for the CDR3: TGTGCCAGCAGTCAACAGACGACTAGTGAAAAACTGTTTTTT.

This chain links TRBV7-2 with TRBJ2-3, with D tentatively TRBD1 (6 bases). Germline assignment: CDR1 SGHTA and CDR2 FQGNSA. CDR3 length equals 15 residues. The V gene lost 4 bases and the J gene lost 2 bases, with 13 bases spanning the gap. The CDR3 region has the DNA TGTGCCAGCAGCTCCCGACAGGCCTCCACAGATACGCAGTATTTT. Translation gives CASSSRQASTDTQYF.

This clonotype has just a few counts. The V and J genes are TRBV7-6 and TRBJ2-1, with D maybe TRBD2 (5 bases). V was pared by 2 bases and J by 6 bases, with 14 bases between. Germline values: CDR1 SGHVS, CDR2 FNYEAQ. This CDR3 is built from 15 residues. The CDR3 here is CASSLSPGKINEQFF. DNA of the CDR3: TGTGCCAGCAGCTTATCGCCGGGGAAAATCAATGAGCAGTTCTTC.

The CDR3 DNA reads as TGCAGTGCGGACGGTAGCACAGATACGCAGTATTTT. Translating it yields CSADGSTDTQYF. The rearrangement links TRBV20-1 to TRBJ2-3; D not resolved. CDR1 is DFQATT and CDR2 is SNEGSKA in the germline V gene (reference sequence). The CDR3 consists of 12 residues. V lost 6 bases, J lost 0 bases, and 7 bases lay in between.

The chain couples TRBV25-1 to TRBJ2-7; D perhaps matches TRBD2 (5 bases). Germline CDR1 and CDR2: MGHDK and SYGVNS. V was pared by 4 bases and J by 2 bases, with 12 bases between. The CDR3 has 14 residues. The CDR3 sequence is CASSAMDGAYEQYF. DNA for the CDR3: TGTGCCAGCAGTGCCATGGACGGGGCCTACGAGCAGTACTTC.

The chain joins TRBV3-1 to TRBJ2-1; 8 bases map to TRBD2. CDR1 and CDR2 from the germline V gene are LGHDT and YNNKEL (reference sequence). The CDR3 consists of 16 residues. J lost 7 bases, V lost 4 bases, and 12 bases had no gene match. The DNA of the CDR3 is TGTGCCAGCAGCCGCTCTCTAAGCGGGGGTGGGAATGAGCAGTTCTTC. This gives the protein CASSRSLSGGGNEQFF.

V gene TRBV7-2 combines with J gene TRBJ1-4, with 7 bases aligning to TRBD1. Per germline, CDR1 SGHTA and CDR2 FQGNSA. The V gene end was trimmed by 5 bases and the J gene end by 3 bases; junction bases not matched to a gene: 6. The CDR3 contains 15 residues. Written as DNA, the CDR3 is TGTGCCAGCAGCCCAGGACAGGCTGCTAATGAAAAACTGTTTTTT. This encodes CASSPGQAANEKLFF.

The V gene is TRBV5-1, the J gene TRBJ1-1; 7 positions agree with TRBD1. The CDR3 has 16 residues. With 3 bases clipped from V and 3 bases from J, the junction kept 11 bases outside the gene matches. CDR1 is SGHRS and CDR2 is YFSETQ in the germline V gene. CDR3 in amino acids: CASSWKQGPADTEAFF. Here the CDR3 DNA reads TGCGCCAGCAGCTGGAAACAGGGGCCCGCGGACACTGAAGCTTTCTTT.

V and J are TRBV7-8 and TRBJ2-3; TRBD1 is a possible D gene (5 bases). Trimming took off 5 bases at V and 2 bases at J, with 11 bases between the two ends. The CDR3 contains 14 residues. Per the germline V gene, CDR1 is SGHVS and CDR2 is FQNEAQ. The CDR3 DNA follows: TGTGCCAGCAGCCCGTCCAGGGCCACAGATACGCAGTATTTT. Amino acids: CASSPSRATDTQYF. Supplemented by reference TRBV7-8 and TRBJ2-3, the full variable domain reads GAGVSQSPRYKVAKRGQDVALRCDPISGHVSLFWYQQALGQGPEFLTYFQNEAQLDKSGLPSDRFFAERPEGSVSTLKIQRTQQEDSAVYLCASSPSRATDTQYFGPGTRLTVL.

This clonotype turned up a few times. V and J are TRBV28 and TRBJ2-7; D is perhaps TRBD1 (6 bases). This CDR3 has 13 residues. Germline CDR1 MDHEN, CDR2 SYDVKM. Trimming took off 6 bases at V and 3 bases at J, with 12 bases between the two ends. In nucleotides, the CDR3 is TGTGCCAGCAGCACACAGGGAGACTACGAGCAGTACTTC. This translates into CASSTQGDYEQYF.

J is TRBJ2-2 and V is TRBV27; 7 nucleotides match TRBD2. Germline V gene lookup returns CDR1 MNHEY and CDR2 SMNVEV (reference sequence). The junction had 3 bases not matched to a gene; V was cut back by 3 bases and J by 5 bases. There are 14 residues in the CDR3. The CDR3 loop reads CASSFGGGTGELFF. The CDR3 DNA reads TGTGCCAGCAGTTTTGGGGGAGGGACCGGGGAGCTGTTTTTT.